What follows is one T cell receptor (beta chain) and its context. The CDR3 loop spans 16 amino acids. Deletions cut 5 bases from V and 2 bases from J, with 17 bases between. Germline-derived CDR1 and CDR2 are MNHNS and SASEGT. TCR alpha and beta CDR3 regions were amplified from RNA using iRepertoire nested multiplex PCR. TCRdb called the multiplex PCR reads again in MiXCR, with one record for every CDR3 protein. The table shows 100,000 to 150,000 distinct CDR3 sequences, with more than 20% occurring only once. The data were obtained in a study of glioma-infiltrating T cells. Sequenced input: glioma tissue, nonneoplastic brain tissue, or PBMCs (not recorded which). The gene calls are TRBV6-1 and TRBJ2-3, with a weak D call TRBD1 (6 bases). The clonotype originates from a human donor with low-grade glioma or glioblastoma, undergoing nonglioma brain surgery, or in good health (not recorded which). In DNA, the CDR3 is TGTGCCAGCAGTTATACAGGGATGGTAGCCACAGATACGCAGTATTTT. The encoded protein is CASSYTGMVATDTQYF.